This T cell receptor (beta chain) emerged from a study of shared clonotypes between healthy human individuals. About the study: The donor pool was made up of a couple of women and a few men aged 18 to 49. Per donor, CD8 memory used one plate, CD8 naive used two, CD4 memory used three and CD4 naive used three.

About this clone itself: What it recognizes is unknown.

This CDR3 contains 17 residues. Trimming took 6 bases from V and 0 from J; bases not matched to a gene: 7. Germline V gene sequence: CDR1 SGHVS, CDR2 FQNEAQ. Profiling relied on immunoSEQ multiplex PCR, and the TCRdb table lists in-frame clones only, not all of them. The top ten clones hold roughly 1% of a sample with about 2 million clones, roughly 94% of them seen once. Terminally differentiated effector memory CD45RA+ cells were excluded by CCR7 positive selection of CD45RO-negative cells. Study-wide results and caveats: Donors were few, which limited the genetic and exposure-history diversity represented.

The chain carries TRBV7-8 and TRBJ2-2, with 10 bases matching TRBD2. The receptor's source is a man between 18 and 29 years old in good health. Sequences were obtained from naive CD8+ T cells sorted from blood. The CDR3 nucleotides are TGTGCCAGCAGGATAGCCAGCGGGGGGGCGAACACCGGGGAGCTGTTTTTT. Its protein product is CASRIASGGANTGELFF.